The rows below give T cell receptor beta chains drawn from one sample of a study of blood T cells in healthy people across ages. TCRdb reprocessed the 5' RACE reads with MiXCR, giving one entry per CDR3 protein. The sample shows more than 800,000 distinct CDR3 sequences, around 30% of them seen only once. The sequenced sample was blood. Receptors were obtained from a woman of 80 years or more in good health. The CDR3 runs from the conserved cysteine through the conserved F or W. A D gene is named only where the DNA matches it firmly. Where a row states a size, it is once, few, many or the class of an expanded clone; other rows omit it.

>.|TRBJ1-1|TRBV11-2|.
CASSSKGQTNTEAFF
TGTGCCAGCAGCTCCAAGGGGCAGACGAACACTGAAGCTTTCTTT
>.|TRBJ1-4|TRBV12-3/TRBV12-4|.
CASSWGAREKLFF
TGTGCCAGCAGTTGGGGGGCTCGGGAAAAACTGTTTTTT
>many|TRBJ2-3|TRBV7-2|TRBD2
CASSLVAAAGGRGVDTQYF
TGTGCCAGCAGCTTAGTTGCTGCAGCGGGGGGACGGGGGGTGGATACGCAGTATTTT
>many|TRBJ1-2|TRBV2|.
CASSEQRPNYGYTF
TGTGCCAGCAGTGAACAGAGACCTAACTATGGCTACACCTTC
>few|TRBJ2-3|TRBV4-1|.
CASSQDGGPDSDTQYF
TGCGCCAGCAGCCAAGATGGGGGCCCGGACAGCGATACGCAGTATTTT
>many|TRBJ2-1|TRBV20-1|TRBD2
CSARDPQRDYNEQFF
TGCAGTGCTAGAGATCCCCAGCGGGACTACAATGAGCAGTTCTTC
>.|TRBJ2-1|TRBV7-9|.
CASSAPGPGEDEQFF
TGTGCCAGCAGCGCACCCGGGCCGGGGGAGGATGAGCAGTTCTTC
>.|TRBJ1-1|TRBV6-1|.
CASRSRNTEAFF
TGTGCCAGCAGGTCAAGGAACACTGAAGCTTTCTTT
>few|TRBJ2-1|TRBV5-1|.
CASSLLQGDNEQFF
TGCGCCAGCAGCTTGCTTCAGGGCGACAATGAGCAGTTCTTC
>.|TRBJ1-1|TRBV7-2|.
CASWSPGRNTEAFF
TGTGCCAGCTGGTCCCCGGGGAGGAACACTGAAGCTTTCTTT
>.|TRBJ1-1|TRBV7-9|.
CASSYRPVEAFF
TGTGCCAGCAGCTACAGACCGGTCGAAGCTTTCTTT
>medium-sized|TRBJ2-5|TRBV7-2|TRBD1
CASSPGTGVSETQYF
TGTGCCAGCAGCCCTGGGACAGGGGTATCGGAGACCCAGTACTTC
>many|TRBJ1-2|TRBV20-1|.
CSALEDGNYGYTF
TGCAGCGCACTGGAGGACGGGAACTATGGCTACACCTTC
>many|TRBJ2-6|TRBV3-1|.
CASSRGRSGGANVLTF
TGTGCCAGCAGCCGGGGCAGATCAGGTGGGGCCAACGTCCTGACTTTC
>few|TRBJ1-1|TRBV29-1|.
CSVKGGWGNTEAFF
TGCAGCGTCAAAGGGGGGTGGGGGAACACTGAAGCTTTCTTT
>.|TRBJ2-5|TRBV6-5|.
CASADNQETQYF
TGTGCCAGCGCCGACAACCAAGAGACCCAGTACTTC
>many|TRBJ1-4|TRBV20-1|.
CSALDNRLNEKLFF
TGCAGTGCCCTAGATAACAGACTTAATGAAAAACTGTTTTTT
>.|TRBJ2-3|TRBV20-1|.
CSASVGTGTDTQYF
TGCAGTGCTAGCGTTGGAACGGGCACAGACACGCAGTATTTT
>.|TRBJ2-1|TRBV20-1|TRBD2
CSATPGLAARSSYNEQFF
TGCAGTGCTACTCCGGGACTAGCGGCTAGAAGCTCCTACAATGAGCAGTTCTTC
>few|TRBJ1-1|TRBV29-1|.
CSVEVGLATEAFF
TGCAGCGTTGAAGTGGGACTCGCGACTGAAGCTTTCTTT
>few|TRBJ2-1|TRBV27|TRBD1
CASTGTVSSYNEQFF
TGTGCCAGCACCGGGACAGTAAGCTCCTACAATGAGCAGTTCTTC
>many|TRBJ1-5|TRBV4-2|.
CASSHSLLSSNQPQHF
TGTGCCAGCAGCCATAGCCTGTTATCCAGCAATCAGCCCCAGCATTTT
>.|TRBJ1-5|TRBV4-1|.
CASSQTWGGGNNQPQHF
TGCGCCAGCAGCCAAACGTGGGGAGGGGGGAACAATCAGCCCCAGCATTTT
>.|TRBJ1-2|TRBV7-3|.
CASSLGADPFYGYTF
TGTGCCAGCAGCTTAGGGGCAGACCCATTCTATGGCTACACCTTC
>many|TRBJ2-7|TRBV5-1|TRBD1
CASSSEPGQGLYEQYF
TGCGCCAGCAGCTCCGAGCCGGGACAGGGGTTATACGAGCAGTACTTC
>.|TRBJ2-2|TRBV12-3/TRBV12-4|TRBD1
CASRQGASTGELFF
TGTGCCAGCAGACAGGGGGCGAGCACCGGGGAGCTGTTTTTT
>.|TRBJ2-7|TRBV3-1|.
CASSQLRRPTYEQYF
TGTGCCAGCAGCCAACTTCGACGGCCTACCTACGAGCAGTACTTC
>many|TRBJ2-5|TRBV7-2|.
CASSLEGVPQETQYF
TGTGCCAGCAGCCTAGAGGGGGTCCCGCAAGAGACCCAGTACTTC
>few|TRBJ2-2|TRBV4-3|TRBD2
CASSQDPGGGRHGELFF
TGCGCCAGCAGCCAAGATCCGGGCGGGGGGAGGCACGGGGAGCTGTTTTTT
>.|TRBJ2-1|TRBV12-3/TRBV12-4|.
CANSLTGHEQFF
TGTGCCAACAGTTTGACGGGGCATGAGCAGTTCTTC
>.|TRBJ2-1|TRBV30|TRBD2
CAWSVLWSGGSTNNEQFF
TGTGCCTGGAGTGTACTTTGGTCGGGGGGGTCCACCAACAATGAGCAGTTCTTC
>many|TRBJ1-2|TRBV20-1|TRBD1
CSAPDRNYGYTF
TGCAGTGCCCCGGACAGGAACTATGGCTACACCTTC
>.|TRBJ1-1|TRBV28|.
CASTDREDGAFF
TGTGCCAGCACTGACCGGGAGGACGGGGCTTTCTTT
>few|TRBJ2-5|TRBV2|TRBD2
CASSDSIGGGDQETQYF
TGTGCCAGCAGTGACTCAATCGGCGGGGGGGACCAAGAGACCCAGTACTTC
>many|TRBJ1-2|TRBV9|.
CASSVATEGGYTF
TGTGCCAGCAGCGTAGCGACGGAGGGTGGCTACACCTTC
>.|TRBJ2-1|TRBV21-1|.
CASSKARTGEIYNEQFF
TGTGCCAGCAGCAAAGCGCGGACAGGAGAGATTTACAATGAGCAGTTCTTC
>many|TRBJ2-7|TRBV2|TRBD1
CASSAPGQGAYEQYF
TGTGCCAGCAGTGCGCCGGGACAGGGGGCCTACGAGCAGTACTTC
>.|TRBJ1-1|TRBV7-2|.
CASSLLAGDTEAFF
TGTGCCAGCAGCCTACTTGCAGGGGACACTGAAGCTTTCTTT
>.|TRBJ2-2|TRBV5-1|.
CASSKTAGELFF
TGCGCCAGCAGCAAAACGGCCGGGGAGCTGTTTTTT
>.|TRBJ1-2|TRBV27|TRBD1
CASRSDRTGYGYTF
TGTGCCAGCAGGTCGGACAGGACCGGCTATGGCTACACCTTC
>few|TRBJ1-1|TRBV7-9|.
CASSLEGSSPRAFF
TGTGCCAGCAGCTTAGAAGGGTCCAGCCCAAGGGCTTTCTTT
>many|TRBJ2-5|TRBV6-5|TRBD2
CASLSGGVETQYF
TGTGCCAGCTTGAGCGGGGGGGTAGAGACCCAGTACTTC
>.|TRBJ2-3|TRBV10-2|.
CASSEEGTTDTQYF
TGCGCCAGCAGTGAGGAGGGGACCACAGATACGCAGTATTTT
>.|TRBJ1-2|TRBV12-3/TRBV12-4|TRBD1
CASSSDRVRGYGYTF
TGTGCCAGCAGTTCCGACAGGGTCCGTGGCTATGGCTACACCTTC
>few|TRBJ1-1|TRBV12-3/TRBV12-4|.
CASSFGGRIAFF
TGTGCCAGCAGTTTTGGGGGGCGAATAGCTTTCTTT
>many|TRBJ2-1|TRBV10-3|.
CAIRGGPGEQFF
TGTGCCATCAGAGGGGGGCCTGGTGAGCAGTTCTTC
>many|TRBJ1-6|TRBV11-2|.
CASSFSRQNNSPLHF
TGTGCCAGCAGCTTTTCGCGGCAGAATAATTCACCCCTCCACTTT
>.|TRBJ2-7|TRBV10-2|TRBD2
CARRSGGVYEQYF
TGCGCCAGGCGTAGCGGGGGTGTGTACGAGCAGTACTTC
>few|TRBJ1-1|TRBV10-3|.
CAISAGYEAFF
TGTGCCATCTCGGCAGGGTATGAAGCTTTCTTT
>many|TRBJ2-1|TRBV27|TRBD1
CASSLRQGAGNEQFF
TGTGCCAGCAGTTTACGGCAGGGGGCGGGCAATGAGCAGTTCTTC
>many|TRBJ2-1|TRBV2|TRBD1
CASSLTRTGGIEQFF
TGTGCCAGCAGCCTTACCCGGACAGGGGGCATCGAGCAGTTCTTC
>.|TRBJ2-3|TRBV4-3|.
CASSQDRSHVGAADTQYF
TGCGCCAGCAGCCAAGATAGATCTCATGTGGGGGCCGCAGATACGCAGTATTTT
>many|TRBJ1-4|TRBV7-2|TRBD1
CASSLGGQRSNEKLFF
TGTGCCAGCAGCTTAGGGGGACAGCGTTCTAATGAAAAACTGTTTTTT
>.|TRBJ1-6|TRBV7-8|.
CASSSPGLARASPLHF
TGTGCCAGCAGCTCCCCGGGGCTCGCTAGGGCTTCACCCCTCCACTTT
>once|TRBJ1-5|TRBV30|TRBD1
CAWRLSWTGFVGNQPQHF
TGTGCCTGGAGACTCTCTTGGACAGGGTTTGTTGGCAATCAGCCCCAGCATTTT